This T cell receptor (beta chain) comes out of a study of T cells after yellow fever vaccination. Synthesis of TCR cDNA relied on 5'RACE template switching, which attached a universal primer site and UMIs. TCRdb re-derived calls from the 5' RACE reads in MiXCR, one entry per CDR3 protein. The sample lists 360,000 or so distinct CDR3 sequences; 11% were seen once. V lost 0 bases, J lost 4 bases, and 12 bases lay in between. The germline V gene encodes CDR1 LGHNA and CDR2 YSLEER. This CDR3 region has 15 residues. The clonotype comes from a young man who received the YFV17D yellow fever vaccine. The V and J genes are TRBV4-3 and TRBJ1-1; D is uncertain. Sequences were derived from PBMCs, sampled on the day of the first yellow fever vaccination. Here the CDR3 DNA reads TGCGCCAGCAGCCAAGATTTGGGCCGAGCCACTGAAGCTTTCTTT. The encoded protein is CASSQDLGRATEAFF.